The 16 T cell receptor beta chains given below trace back to one sample, sequenced in a study of T cell changes during pregnancy in multiple sclerosis. Some clones are missing from TCRdb's copy, which holds only in-frame ones; the method was immunoSEQ multiplex PCR. The sample lists approximately 130,000 clones, less than 97% occurring once. The sequencing here drew on peripheral blood, taken after pregnancy. The receptors shown here come from a female donor with multiple sclerosis, enrolled in a pregnancy study.

This chain uses TRBV10-3 with TRBJ1-2; D unresolved. The CDR3 spans 17 residues. V was clipped by 4 bases and J by 3 bases, with 21 bases between them. Germline V gene sequence: CDR1 ENHRY, CDR2 SYGVKD. CDR3 sequence: CAISAAQEGASYYGYTF. CDR3 coding DNA: TGTGCCATCAGTGCGGCTCAGGAGGGCGCGAGTTACTATGGCTACACCTTC.

V usage is TRBV9 and J usage is TRBJ2-1; 9 bases match TRBD2. The ends lost 0 bases at V and 9 bases at J; junction bases unmatched: 4. The CDR3 spans 14 residues. CDR1 and CDR2 (germline): SGDLS, YYNGEE. The CDR3 reads CASSVDLAGVEQFF. For the CDR3, the DNA is TGTGCCAGCAGCGTAGATTTAGCGGGAGTTGAGCAGTTCTTC.

This clone was observed once. The V call is TRBV7-3, the J call TRBJ2-2, with TRBD2 as a possible D gene (5 bases). The CDR3 consists of 13 residues. Germline CDR1 and CDR2: SGHTA and FQGTGA. Trimming removed 2 bases from V and 4 bases from J, with 5 bases in between. CDR3 in amino acids: CASSLAGTGELFF. CDR3 DNA sequence: TGTGCCAGCAGCTTAGCGGGCACCGGGGAGCTGTTTTTT.

The rearrangement uses TRBV15 and TRBJ1-1; D is ambiguous. This CDR3 is 14 amino acids long. The V gene's germline CDR1 is LNHNV and CDR2 YYDKDF (reference sequence). Trimming took off 6 bases at V and 1 base at J, with 12 bases between the two ends. This CDR3 is CATRLQVGNTEAFF. The CDR3 DNA reads TGTGCCACCAGACTACAAGTAGGGAACACTGAAGCTTTCTTT.

The gene calls are TRBV5-1 and TRBJ2-2; TRBD1 matches 7 bases. Germline V lookup: CDR1 SGHRS, CDR2 YFSETQ. V lost 1 base to trimming and J lost 2 bases; unmatched junction nucleotides: 8. This CDR3 has 17 residues. The CDR3 reads CASSLIPQGINTGELFF. CDR3 nucleotides: TGCGCCAGCAGCTTGATTCCACAGGGGATAAACACCGGGGAGCTGTTTTTT.

The chain carries TRBV28 and TRBJ2-7, with no clear D. The germline gives CDR1 MDHEN, CDR2 SYDVKM. V dropped 8 bases and J dropped 7 bases, with 15 bases sitting between them. This CDR3 has 12 residues. CDR3 in DNA: TGTGCCAGCGGTACTTCCCAAGCGGAGCAGTACTTC. It specifies CASGTSQAEQYF.

The chain combines TRBV7-9 with TRBJ2-1; D perhaps matches TRBD1 (6 bases). CDR3 length: 18 residues. V was pared by 4 bases and J by 5 bases, with 24 bases between. Germline assignment: CDR1 SEHNR and CDR2 FQNEAQ (reference sequence). The CDR3 region has the DNA TGTGCCAGCAGCTCCAAGAGAGGGGGTGCGATGAGGGACAATGAGCAGTTCTTC. It is translated as CASSSKRGGAMRDNEQFF.

In this sample, this clone turned up once. This chain links TRBV28 with TRBJ2-7; possible D gene TRBD2, 5 bases. The CDR3 totals 13 residues. Per germline, CDR1 MDHEN and CDR2 SYDVKM. The V end was cut by 3 bases, the J end by 6 bases, with 12 bases between. The CDR3 DNA reads as TGTGCCAGCAGTTTGGTGGGAGTGAGCGAGCAGTACTTC. This encodes CASSLVGVSEQYF.

The chain combines TRBV30 with TRBJ2-7, with no clear D. Trimming stripped 0 bases from V and 2 bases from J, with 8 bases between. CDR1 is GTSNPN and CDR2 is SVGIG in the germline V gene (reference sequence). The CDR3 sequence is 13 residues long. The CDR3 DNA reads TGTGCCTGGAGTGTAACAGCTACCTACGAGCAGTACTTC. It specifies CAWSVTATYEQYF.

The chain has TRBV2 and TRBJ2-7; possibly TRBD1 for D (7 bases). The length of the CDR3 is 14 residues. From germline, CDR1 is SNHLY and CDR2 FYNNEI. Trimming pared 4 bases from V and 2 bases from J, leaving 12 bases between. The CDR3 sequence is CASSADRTTYEQYF. The CDR3 nucleotides are TGTGCCAGCAGTGCGGACAGGACTACCTACGAGCAGTACTTC.

CDR3 DNA sequence: TGTGCCAGCAGCTTGACGACTACTACAGATACGCAGTATTTT. Its translation is CASSLTTTTDTQYF. The V gene is TRBV5-4, the J gene TRBJ2-3; D may be TRBD2 (5 bases). The V gene's germline CDR1 is SGHNT and CDR2 YYREEE (reference sequence). This CDR3 has 14 residues. Trimming removed 1 base at V and 3 bases at J, with 9 bases between.

The chain has TRBV2 and TRBJ2-5; 8 bases fit TRBD1. Germline trimming cut 3 bases from V and 9 bases from J; bases unmatched to any gene: 6. Looked up from germline, CDR1 is SNHLY and CDR2 is FYNNEI. The CDR3 length is 13 residues. CDR3 amino acids: CASSEGQVESQYF. In nucleotides, the CDR3 is TGTGCCAGCAGTGAGGGACAGGTGGAATCCCAGTACTTC.

As concerns this clone: As the CDR3 is not closed by the conserved phenylalanine or tryptophan, this likely results from a read error. The DNA is left out, because the CDR3 cannot be placed on it with certainty; the CDR3 is given as TCRdb lists it. This CDR3 is CASSSKTGLP. The chain has TRBV7-2 and TRBJ2-7; the DNA was not compared with TRBD1, the D call given in the table. The CDR3 is 10 residues long, counting both termini. CDR1 and CDR2 (germline): SGHTA, FQGNSA.

CDR3 loop: CASSVGGSNYGYTF. The CDR3 DNA reads as TGTGCCAGCAGCGTAGGGGGCTCCAACTATGGCTACACCTTC. V gene TRBV9 combines with J gene TRBJ1-2, with a tentative D call TRBD1 (5 bases). The CDR3 is 14 residues long. CDR1 SGDLS and CDR2 YYNGEE come from the germline V gene. V dropped 0 bases and J dropped 2 bases, with 8 bases sitting between them.

The count of this clone is one. The gene calls are TRBV28 and TRBJ2-3; D may be TRBD1 (6 bases). V was cut by 7 bases and J by 2 bases, with 13 bases left in between. This CDR3 comprises 14 residues. Germline V gene sequence: CDR1 MDHEN, CDR2 SYDVKM. CDR3 region: CASIRGISTDTQYF. The CDR3, as DNA: TGTGCCAGCATCAGGGGAATTTCCACAGATACGCAGTATTTT.

The genes are TRBV9 and TRBJ2-3, with a weak D call TRBD2 (6 bases). Germline V gives CDR1 SGDLS, CDR2 YYNGEE. V dropped 5 bases and J dropped 0 bases, with 13 bases sitting between them. The length of the CDR3 is 15 residues. CDR3 sequence: CASSNLAVSTDTQYF. The CDR3 nucleotides are TGTGCCAGCAGTAACTTAGCGGTTAGCACAGATACGCAGTATTTT.